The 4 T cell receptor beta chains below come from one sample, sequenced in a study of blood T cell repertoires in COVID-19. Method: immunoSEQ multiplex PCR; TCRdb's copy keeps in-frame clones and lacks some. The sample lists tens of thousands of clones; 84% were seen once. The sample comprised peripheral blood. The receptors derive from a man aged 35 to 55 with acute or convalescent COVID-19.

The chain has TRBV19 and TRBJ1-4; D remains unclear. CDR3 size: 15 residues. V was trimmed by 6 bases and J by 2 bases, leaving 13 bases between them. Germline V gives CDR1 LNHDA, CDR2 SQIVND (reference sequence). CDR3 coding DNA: TGTGCCAGTAGCCTGACACCTAACACTAATGAAAAACTGTTTTTT. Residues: CASSLTPNTNEKLFF.

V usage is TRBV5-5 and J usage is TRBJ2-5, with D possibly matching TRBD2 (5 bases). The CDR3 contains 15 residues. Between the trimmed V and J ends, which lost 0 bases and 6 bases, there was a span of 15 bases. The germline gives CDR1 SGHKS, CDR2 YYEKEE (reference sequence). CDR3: CASSLEQAELKTQYF. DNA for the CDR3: TGTGCCAGCAGCTTGGAGCAAGCGGAGTTAAAGACCCAGTACTTC.

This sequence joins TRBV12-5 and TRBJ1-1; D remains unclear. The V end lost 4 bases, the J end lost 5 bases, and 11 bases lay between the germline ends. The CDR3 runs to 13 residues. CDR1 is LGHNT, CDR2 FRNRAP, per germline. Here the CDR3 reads CASGWRGGTEAFF. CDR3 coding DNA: TGTGCTAGTGGTTGGCGGGGTGGAACTGAAGCTTTCTTT.

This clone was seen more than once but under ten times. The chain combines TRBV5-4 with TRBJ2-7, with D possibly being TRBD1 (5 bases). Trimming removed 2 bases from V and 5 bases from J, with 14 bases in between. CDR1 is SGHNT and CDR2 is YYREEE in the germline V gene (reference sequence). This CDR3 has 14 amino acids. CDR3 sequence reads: CASSFPEKGDEQYF. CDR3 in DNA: TGTGCCAGCAGCTTTCCGGAGAAAGGGGACGAGCAGTACTTC. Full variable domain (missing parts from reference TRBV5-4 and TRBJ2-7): ETGVTQSPTHLIKTRGQQVTLRCSSQSGHNTVSWYQQALGQGPQFIFQYYREEENGRGNFPPRFSGLQFPNYSSELNVNALELDDSALYLCASSFPEKGDEQYFGPGTRLTVT.